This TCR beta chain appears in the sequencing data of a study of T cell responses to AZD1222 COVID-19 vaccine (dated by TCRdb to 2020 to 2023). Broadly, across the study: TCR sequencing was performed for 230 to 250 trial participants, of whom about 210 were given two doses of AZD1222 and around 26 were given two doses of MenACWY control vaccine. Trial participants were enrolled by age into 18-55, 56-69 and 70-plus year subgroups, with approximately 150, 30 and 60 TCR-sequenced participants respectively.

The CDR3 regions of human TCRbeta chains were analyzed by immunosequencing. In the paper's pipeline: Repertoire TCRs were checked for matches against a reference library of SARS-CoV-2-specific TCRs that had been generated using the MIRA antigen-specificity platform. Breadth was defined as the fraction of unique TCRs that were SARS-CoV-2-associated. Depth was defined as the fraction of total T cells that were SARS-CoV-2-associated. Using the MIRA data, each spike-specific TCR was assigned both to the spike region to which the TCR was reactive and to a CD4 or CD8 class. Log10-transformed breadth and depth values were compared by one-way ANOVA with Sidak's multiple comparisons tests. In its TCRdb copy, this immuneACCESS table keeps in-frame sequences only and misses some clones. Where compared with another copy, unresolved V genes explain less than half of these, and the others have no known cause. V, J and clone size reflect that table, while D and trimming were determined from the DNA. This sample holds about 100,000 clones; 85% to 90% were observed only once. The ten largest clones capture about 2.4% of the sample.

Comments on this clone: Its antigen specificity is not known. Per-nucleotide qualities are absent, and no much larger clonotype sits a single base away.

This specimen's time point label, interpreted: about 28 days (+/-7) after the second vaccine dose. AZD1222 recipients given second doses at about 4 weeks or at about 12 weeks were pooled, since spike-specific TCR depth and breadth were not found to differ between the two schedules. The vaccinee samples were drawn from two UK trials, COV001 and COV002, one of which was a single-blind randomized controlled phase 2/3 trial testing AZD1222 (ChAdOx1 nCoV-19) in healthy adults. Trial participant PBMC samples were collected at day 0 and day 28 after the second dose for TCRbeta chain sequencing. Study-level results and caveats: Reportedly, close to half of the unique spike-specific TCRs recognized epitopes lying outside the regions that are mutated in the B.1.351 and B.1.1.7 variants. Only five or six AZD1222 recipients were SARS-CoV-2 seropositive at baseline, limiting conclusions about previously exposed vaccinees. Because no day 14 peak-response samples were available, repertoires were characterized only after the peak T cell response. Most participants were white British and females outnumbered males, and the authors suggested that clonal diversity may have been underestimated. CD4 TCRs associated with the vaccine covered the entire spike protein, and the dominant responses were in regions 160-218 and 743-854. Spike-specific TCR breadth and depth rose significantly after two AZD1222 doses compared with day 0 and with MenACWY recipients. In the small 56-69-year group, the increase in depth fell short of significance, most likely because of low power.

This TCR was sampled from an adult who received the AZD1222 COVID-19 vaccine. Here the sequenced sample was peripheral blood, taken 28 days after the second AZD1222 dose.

The CDR3 protein is CASSVVTGYAEDTQYF. The nucleotides are TGTGCCAGCAGCGTAGTTACTGGGTATGCGGAAGATACGCAGTATTTT. The V gene is TRBV9 and the J gene is TRBJ2-3; no D gene call is confident. CDR1 and CDR2 are read off the germline V gene as SGDLS and YYNGEE. Including cysteine and phenylalanine, the CDR3 has 16 amino acids. Of all the DNA, just the CDR3 is kept, 48 bases in frame from base 1. Trimming removed 0 bases from V and 5 bases from J, leaving 16 bases between the germline ends.